This TCR beta chain is from a study of blood T cell repertoires in COVID-19. Authors' analysis steps: Reference gene primers were amplified, and this amplification served to estimate nucleated cell counts. TCRdb's table, derived via immunoSEQ multiplex PCR, lists solely in-frame clones and lacks some. V, J and clone size derive from that table, while D and trimming were established from the DNA sequence. The table includes 200,000 or so clones, over 75% detected once. Seattle patients were enrolled while actively infected and followed longitudinally. In germline, CDR1 is SEHNR, CDR2 FQNEAQ (reference sequence). The CDR3 has 14 amino acids. Losses at the gene ends were 5 bases for V and 8 bases for J; bases not matched to a gene: 8.

Sequencing was done on a sample of peripheral blood. The TCR comes from a man aged 45-60 years with COVID-19, enrolled during active disease. The chain combines TRBV7-9 with TRBJ1-1; 10 positions match TRBD1. The CDR3 region is CASSGWTGGLEAFF. Here the CDR3 DNA reads TGTGCCAGCAGCGGATGGACAGGGGGACTAGAAGCTTTCTTT.